In this sample, the clone carrying this TCR beta chain turned up a few times. The antigen remains unidentified. This specimen comes from a study of response to subunit inactivated influenza vaccine. The CDR3 covers 14 residues. J gave up 2 bases and V 1 base, and 3 bases lay outside the gene matches. Germline V gives CDR1 DFQATT, CDR2 SNEGSKA (reference sequence). In TCRdb, the RT-PCR reads were re-called with MiXCR into one record per CDR3 protein. The sample includes more than 700,000 distinct CDR3 sequences, approximately 22% of them seen just once. Whole-study findings and limits: A suggestion made by the authors is that each seasonal influenza vaccination recruits few new T cells.

The rearrangement joins TRBV20-1 to TRBJ2-5; 8 positions match TRBD1. The specimen comprised PBMCs from blood, sampled about 5 days after vaccination. This clonotype originated in a man over 45 who received an inactivated influenza vaccine. CDR3: CSARGTGIQETQYF. In DNA, the CDR3 is TGCAGTGCTAGAGGGACAGGGATTCAAGAGACCCAGTACTTC.